The rows below give T cell receptor beta chains drawn from one sample of a study of early T cells in non-severe SARS-CoV-2 infection. TCRdb processed the 5' RACE reads anew with MiXCR; each CDR3 protein has one entry. The sample lists about 40,000 distinct CDR3 sequences, 5.8% seen once, with 20% to 30% in the top ten. The source material was whole blood. Every receptor here comes from an adult who was a healthcare worker with PCR-confirmed SARS-CoV-2 infection or an uninfected control (not recorded which). The CDR3 runs from the conserved cysteine through the conserved F or W. D genes are given only for firm matches. The size of a clone is reported for some rows only, either as once, few or many, or as a class for expanded clones.

J gene: TRBJ2-5
clone size: few
V gene: TRBV2
D gene: NA
CDR3 protein: CASSEGRETQYF
CDR3 DNA: TGTGCCAGCAGTGAGGGTCGAGAGACCCAGTACTTC

J gene: TRBJ2-7
clone size: NA
V gene: TRBV9
D gene: NA
CDR3 protein: CTTSVGDGTYEQYF
CDR3 DNA: TGTACCACCTCCGTGGGCGACGGAACCTACGAGCAGTACTTC

J gene: TRBJ1-4
clone size: many
V gene: TRBV28
D gene: TRBD1
CDR3 protein: CASNHPGQGNEKLFF
CDR3 DNA: TGTGCCAGCAACCACCCGGGACAGGGGAATGAAAAACTGTTTTTT

J gene: TRBJ2-5
clone size: many
V gene: TRBV12-3/TRBV12-4
D gene: NA
CDR3 protein: CASSYTPRQYF
CDR3 DNA: TGTGCCAGCAGCTACACCCCTCGGCAGTACTTC

J gene: TRBJ2-1
clone size: many
V gene: TRBV4-3
D gene: TRBD2
CDR3 protein: CASSRSASGGQSYNEQFF
CDR3 DNA: TGCGCCAGCAGCCGTTCTGCTAGCGGGGGGCAGTCCTACAATGAGCAGTTCTTC

J gene: TRBJ1-2
clone size: many
V gene: TRBV20-1
D gene: TRBD1
CDR3 protein: CSATPTGDYGYTF
CDR3 DNA: TGCAGTGCGACCCCGACAGGGGACTATGGCTACACCTTC

J gene: TRBJ2-7
clone size: many
V gene: TRBV9
D gene: TRBD1
CDR3 protein: CASSVARDSLTYEQYF
CDR3 DNA: TGTGCCAGCAGCGTAGCTAGGGACAGCTTAACCTACGAGCAGTACTTC

J gene: TRBJ2-5
clone size: many
V gene: TRBV7-7
D gene: NA
CDR3 protein: CASSLGGLQETQYF
CDR3 DNA: TGTGCTAGCAGCTTAGGCGGACTACAAGAGACCCAGTACTTC

J gene: TRBJ2-7
clone size: few
V gene: TRBV4-3
D gene: NA
CDR3 protein: CASSQDPGARNEQYF
CDR3 DNA: TGCGCCAGCAGCCAAGATCCGGGGGCGCGTAACGAGCAGTACTTC

J gene: TRBJ2-7
clone size: few
V gene: TRBV6-5
D gene: NA
CDR3 protein: CASTSPDRREQYF
CDR3 DNA: TGTGCCAGCACCTCCCCGGACCGGCGGGAGCAGTACTTC

J gene: TRBJ1-5
clone size: many
V gene: TRBV30
D gene: NA
CDR3 protein: CAWSVQGVQPQHF
CDR3 DNA: TGTGCCTGGAGTGTACAAGGGGTTCAGCCCCAGCATTTT

J gene: TRBJ2-1
clone size: many
V gene: TRBV7-9
D gene: TRBD2
CDR3 protein: CASSPESSGARFF
CDR3 DNA: TGTGCCAGCAGCCCTGAATCTAGCGGGGCGAGGTTCTTC

J gene: TRBJ2-1
clone size: many
V gene: TRBV6-5
D gene: NA
CDR3 protein: CASSYPYGREFF
CDR3 DNA: TGTGCCAGCAGTTACCCGTACGGGCGGGAGTTCTTC

J gene: TRBJ1-2
clone size: many
V gene: TRBV6-1
D gene: NA
CDR3 protein: CASSERLPNYGYTF
CDR3 DNA: TGTGCCAGCAGTGAAAGATTACCCAACTATGGCTACACCTTC

J gene: TRBJ2-1
clone size: many
V gene: TRBV5-6
D gene: TRBD2
CDR3 protein: CASSVFAGGPDEQFF
CDR3 DNA: TGTGCCAGCAGCGTGTTCGCGGGAGGTCCCGATGAGCAGTTCTTC

J gene: TRBJ2-3
clone size: many
V gene: TRBV10-1
D gene: TRBD2
CDR3 protein: CASTSGVADTQYF
CDR3 DNA: TGCGCCAGCACTAGCGGGGTGGCGGATACGCAGTATTTT

J gene: TRBJ2-1
clone size: many
V gene: TRBV28
D gene: NA
CDR3 protein: CASIRDSSYNEQFF
CDR3 DNA: TGTGCCAGCATCCGGGACTCCTCCTACAATGAGCAGTTCTTC

J gene: TRBJ2-7
clone size: many
V gene: TRBV10-2
D gene: NA
CDR3 protein: CASSEYTAYEQYF
CDR3 DNA: TGCGCCAGCAGTGAGTACACCGCCTACGAGCAGTACTTC

J gene: TRBJ1-1
clone size: NA
V gene: TRBV10-3
D gene: NA
CDR3 protein: CAIRGDSDMNTEAFF
CDR3 DNA: TGTGCCATCAGGGGAGACAGTGATATGAACACTGAAGCTTTCTTT

J gene: TRBJ2-1
clone size: many
V gene: TRBV5-1
D gene: NA
CDR3 protein: CASSLSEGSEQFF
CDR3 DNA: TGCGCCAGCAGCTTATCAGAAGGTAGCGAGCAGTTCTTC

J gene: TRBJ2-7
clone size: few
V gene: TRBV27
D gene: TRBD2
CDR3 protein: CASSLSGGSFYEQYF
CDR3 DNA: TGTGCCAGCAGTTTATCGGGAGGGTCGTTCTACGAGCAGTACTTC

J gene: TRBJ1-6
clone size: NA
V gene: TRBV6-5
D gene: NA
CDR3 protein: CASSYSGGYNSPLHF
CDR3 DNA: TGTGCCAGCAGTTACTCGGGGGGATATAATTCACCCCTCCACTTT

J gene: TRBJ2-3
clone size: many
V gene: TRBV2
D gene: NA
CDR3 protein: CASSDSSRTQYF
CDR3 DNA: TGTGCCAGCAGTGACTCGTCGCGTACGCAGTATTTT

J gene: TRBJ2-5
clone size: many
V gene: TRBV20-1
D gene: TRBD1
CDR3 protein: CSAGGQGQETQYF
CDR3 DNA: TGCAGTGCCGGAGGACAGGGCCAAGAGACCCAGTACTTC

J gene: TRBJ2-1
clone size: many
V gene: TRBV10-3
D gene: TRBD2
CDR3 protein: CAISDSTSGANEQFF
CDR3 DNA: TGTGCCATCAGTGATTCGACTAGCGGAGCCAATGAGCAGTTCTTC

J gene: TRBJ2-1
clone size: many
V gene: TRBV7-2
D gene: NA
CDR3 protein: CASSSLGDPYNEQFF
CDR3 DNA: TGTGCCAGCAGCTCTCTAGGGGACCCCTACAATGAGCAGTTCTTC

J gene: TRBJ2-3
clone size: many
V gene: TRBV7-3
D gene: NA
CDR3 protein: CASSFFTDTQYF
CDR3 DNA: TGTGCCAGCAGCTTTTTCACAGATACGCAGTATTTT

J gene: TRBJ2-7
clone size: many
V gene: TRBV12-3/TRBV12-4
D gene: NA
CDR3 protein: CASSPTLASEQYF
CDR3 DNA: TGTGCCAGCAGCCCAACCTTGGCTAGCGAGCAGTACTTC